The 14 T cell receptor beta chains below come from one sample, sequenced in a study of T cell responses to AZD1222 COVID-19 vaccine. Measured with immunoSEQ multiplex PCR; TCRdb has only the in-frame clones, and not every one. Among 95,000 to 100,000 clones listed, roughly nine tenths were seen once. The material sequenced was peripheral blood, taken on day 0 of AZD1222 vaccination. The origin of the receptors is an adult in good health.

Worth noting for this clone: The junction departs from the called germline gene at one end, perhaps through a read error. V usage is TRBV3-1 (or the pseudogene TRBV3-2) and J usage is TRBJ2-5, with 9 bases aligning to TRBD2. Germline CDR1 and CDR2: LGHDT and YNNKEL (reference sequence). This CDR3 contains 14 residues. CDR3 sequence: CATSYSGSWETQYF. The DNA for the CDR3 is TGTGCCACCAGCTATAGCGGGAGTTGGGAGACCCAGTACTTC.

The chain's CDR3 is CAIASGGRGQPQHF. CDR3 nucleotide sequence: TGTGCCATCGCGTCGGGGGGTAGAGGTCAGCCCCAGCATTTT. This chain connects TRBV28 to TRBJ1-5, with a possible D match to TRBD1 (5 bases). Germline-derived CDR1 and CDR2 are MDHEN and SYDVKM. The CDR3 is 14 residues long. The V end was cut by 10 bases, the J end by 6 bases, with 19 bases between.

CDR3 region: CASSPFGYGYTF. DNA of the CDR3: TGTGCCAGCAGCCCCTTCGGGTATGGCTACACCTTC. The chain uses TRBV14 and TRBJ1-2, with D uncertain. Per germline, CDR1 SGHDN and CDR2 FVKESK. V was cut by 4 bases and J by 5 bases, with 8 bases left in between. There are 12 residues in the CDR3.

This clone came up once. V gene TRBV2 combines with J gene TRBJ1-1; D ambiguous. This CDR3 is built from 13 residues. The germline V and J ends were trimmed by 2 bases and 4 bases, with 8 bases remaining between them. Germline values: CDR1 SNHLY, CDR2 FYNNEI. In DNA form, the CDR3 reads TGTGCCAGCAGTGAAAGTTCGGTCACTGAAGCTTTCTTT. Amino acids: CASSESSVTEAFF.

The rearrangement links TRBV7-2 to TRBJ1-2, with D possibly TRBD1 on 6 matching bases. The CDR3 is made up of 14 amino acids. Trimming pared 6 bases from V and 2 bases from J, leaving 13 bases between. Per germline, CDR1 SGHTA and CDR2 FQGNSA. The CDR3 coding sequence is TGTGCCAGCAGGGAGGGGGGCCCAAACTATGGCTACACCTTC. Translated: CASREGGPNYGYTF.

The chain recombines TRBV28 with TRBJ2-7, with 7 nucleotides matching TRBD1. With 5 bases clipped from V and 3 bases from J, the junction kept 13 bases outside the gene matches. Germline CDR1 MDHEN, CDR2 SYDVKM. CDR3 length: 16 amino acids. The CDR3 coding sequence is TGTGCCAGCAGTGGGACCGCCAGGGGGACCTTCTACGAGCAGTACTTC. Translation gives CASSGTARGTFYEQYF.

V usage is TRBV3-1 (or the pseudogene TRBV3-2) and J usage is TRBJ1-1; D is ambiguous. This CDR3 region has 12 residues. Germline V gene data show CDR1 as LGHDT and CDR2 as YNNKEL (reference sequence). Trimming took 8 bases from V and 0 from J, leaving 7 bases between them. The CDR3 here is CASRGLNTEAFF. CDR3 bases: TGTGCCAGCCGTGGATTGAACACTGAAGCTTTCTTT.

The chain employs TRBV5-1 and TRBJ2-7; 10 positions match TRBD1. Germline V gene lookup returns CDR1 SGHRS and CDR2 YFSETQ. Unmatched junction bases numbered 2, after V lost 0 bases and J lost 2 bases. CDR3 length: 15 residues. The CDR3 sequence: CASSLAGTGAYEQYF. The CDR3 DNA is TGCGCCAGCAGCTTGGCCGGGACAGGGGCCTACGAGCAGTACTTC.

V gene TRBV2 combines with J gene TRBJ2-5; D is unclear. Germline CDR1 and CDR2: SNHLY and FYNNEI. V dropped 4 bases and J dropped 4 bases, with 7 bases sitting between them. The CDR3 has 12 amino acids. CDR3 loop: CASSGNRETQYF. CDR3 coding DNA: TGTGCCAGCAGTGGTAACCGAGAGACCCAGTACTTC.

The chain is built from TRBV25-1 and TRBJ2-1; 8 bases match TRBD2. CDR1 and CDR2 from the germline V gene are MGHDK and SYGVNS. This CDR3 region has 16 residues. The ends lost 1 base at V and 2 bases at J; junction bases unmatched: 4. The CDR3 sequence: CASSESGGRTYNEQFF. The CDR3 region has the DNA TGTGCCAGCAGTGAATCGGGCGGGAGGACCTACAATGAGCAGTTCTTC.

This clone was observed a single time. The chain uses TRBV5-1 and TRBJ1-2; D remains ambiguous. Germline loops: CDR1 SGHRS, CDR2 YFSETQ. V was trimmed by 3 bases and J by 0 bases, leaving 9 bases between them. The CDR3 contains 14 residues. The chain's CDR3 is CASSSENSNYGYTF. The CDR3, as DNA: TGCGCCAGCAGCTCCGAGAACTCTAACTATGGCTACACCTTC.

CDR3 nucleotide sequence: TGTGCCAGCAGCCCGGCTGGCAGGGGATCTCCAAACTATGGCTACACCTTC. Protein: CASSPAGRGSPNYGYTF. The chain recombines TRBV7-9 with TRBJ1-2; weak D call: TRBD1 (6 bases). Germline loops: CDR1 SEHNR, CDR2 FQNEAQ (reference sequence). This CDR3 comprises 17 residues. V lost 5 bases, J lost 2 bases, and 21 bases lay in between.

This clone showed up just a few times. This sequence joins TRBV20-1 and TRBJ1-2, with D possibly TRBD1 on 5 matching bases. Germline lookup yields CDR1 DFQATT and CDR2 SNEGSKA (reference sequence). V was trimmed by 3 bases and J by 6 bases, leaving 17 bases between them. This CDR3 is 14 amino acids long. The CDR3 sequence is CSASLGGGVNGYTF. The CDR3 coding sequence is TGCAGTGCTAGTTTAGGTGGGGGGGTTAATGGCTACACCTTC.

The V call is TRBV7-9, the J call TRBJ2-1; 9 bases align to TRBD2. With V trimmed by 5 bases and J by 8 bases, 7 bases remained unmatched. The CDR3 is 14 residues long. Germline loops: CDR1 SEHNR, CDR2 FQNEAQ (reference sequence). CDR3 amino acids: CASSLSGSSYEQFF. The DNA for the CDR3 is TGTGCCAGCAGCCTTAGCGGGAGCTCATATGAGCAGTTCTTC.